One and the same sample provided the 9 T cell receptor beta chains below, sequenced in a study of blood T cell repertoires in COVID-19. Profiled with immunoSEQ multiplex PCR; TCRdb holds only in-frame clones, not every one. The sample records approximately 74,000 clones, approximately 86% being singletons. Specimen: peripheral blood. These receptors were taken from a woman aged 60-70 years with acute or convalescent COVID-19.

This clone occurred once. The CDR3 loop reads CASSPREPETQYF. CDR3 nucleotides: TGTGCCAGCAGCCCCCGGGAGCCGGAGACCCAGTACTTC. The chain has TRBV3-1 (or the pseudogene TRBV3-2) and TRBJ2-5, with D maybe TRBD2 (6 bases). V lost 4 bases and J lost 5, with 11 bases in between. Germline V lookup: CDR1 LGHDT, CDR2 YNNKEL (reference sequence). The CDR3 has 13 residues.

V is TRBV24-1 and J is TRBJ2-7; no definite D call. This CDR3 is 13 amino acids long. Germline V lookup: CDR1 KGHDR, CDR2 SFDVKD. V lost 3 bases and J 9 bases, leaving 14 bases between the germline ends. Written as DNA, the CDR3 is TGTGCCACCAGTGATGCCTCAATAGGCGGGCAGTACTTC. This gives the protein CATSDASIGGQYF.

This rearrangement joins TRBV9 to TRBJ2-3; TRBD2 matches at 9 bases. With 3 bases clipped from V and 6 bases from J, the junction kept 5 bases outside the gene matches. In germline, CDR1 is SGDLS, CDR2 YYNGEE. The CDR3 is 14 residues long. In DNA form, the CDR3 reads TGTGCCAGCAGCGCACCCGGACTAGCGGATACGCAGTATTTT. Translation: CASSAPGLADTQYF.

The chain couples TRBV7-7 to TRBJ2-7, with TRBD2 matching 9 bases. CDR1 SSHAT and CDR2 FNYEAQ come from the germline V gene (reference sequence). Trimming removed 4 bases from V and 7 bases from J; junction bases left unmatched: 29. The CDR3 is 21 amino acids. CDR3 amino acids: CASSSETQCLAGRPDVWEQYF. The CDR3 DNA reads TGTGCCAGCAGCTCCGAAACGCAGTGTCTAGCGGGAAGGCCCGATGTGTGGGAGCAGTACTTC.

V and J are TRBV2 and TRBJ2-5; D perhaps matches TRBD2 (5 bases). The germline V gene has CDR1 SNHLY and CDR2 FYNNEI. The V gene lost 6 bases and the J gene lost 1 base, with 15 bases spanning the gap. The CDR3 sequence is 15 residues long. The CDR3 bases are TGTGCCAGCAGCCCCGCGGAGCGGAGCCAAGAGACCCAGTACTTC. Amino acids: CASSPAERSQETQYF.

As to this clone: Different DNA sequences within this sample yield the same CDR3. The V gene is TRBV10-3, the J gene TRBJ1-1, with a possible D match to TRBD1 (5 bases). Trimming pared 0 bases from V and 5 bases from J, leaving 7 bases between. Germline V lookup: CDR1 ENHRY, CDR2 SYGVKD. CDR3 length: 13 amino acids. The CDR3 nucleotides read TGTGCCATCAGTGAGTCGCAGGGAACTGAAGCTTTCTTT. This encodes CAISESQGTEAFF.

The chain has TRBV19 and TRBJ1-1; D gene uncertain. This CDR3 has 14 amino acids. The germline CDR1 and CDR2 sequences are LNHDA and SQIVND (reference sequence). V lost 3 bases to trimming and J lost 1 base, with 9 bases between them. CDR3: CASSIIDKNTEAFF. CDR3 sequence (DNA): TGTGCCAGTAGTATTATAGACAAGAACACTGAAGCTTTCTTT.

The chain carries TRBV3-1 (or the pseudogene TRBV3-2) and TRBJ2-7; D is perhaps TRBD1 (5 bases). V lost 2 bases and J lost 4, with 15 bases in between. CDR3 size: 15 residues. Germline V gives CDR1 LGHDT, CDR2 YNNKEL (reference sequence). The CDR3 coding sequence is TGTGCCAGCAGCCAACGACAGTCCCAGACTTACGAGCAGTACTTC. This gives the protein CASSQRQSQTYEQYF.

This clone showed up just once. The gene calls are TRBV11-2 and TRBJ2-7; 8 bases match TRBD1. With V trimmed by 0 bases and J by 5 bases, 3 bases remained unmatched. This CDR3 comprises 14 residues. Germline V CDR1 and CDR2: SGHAT, FQNNGV. The CDR3 region is CASSLDQGADEQYF. CDR3 sequence (DNA): TGTGCCAGCAGCTTAGACCAGGGGGCGGACGAGCAGTACTTC.